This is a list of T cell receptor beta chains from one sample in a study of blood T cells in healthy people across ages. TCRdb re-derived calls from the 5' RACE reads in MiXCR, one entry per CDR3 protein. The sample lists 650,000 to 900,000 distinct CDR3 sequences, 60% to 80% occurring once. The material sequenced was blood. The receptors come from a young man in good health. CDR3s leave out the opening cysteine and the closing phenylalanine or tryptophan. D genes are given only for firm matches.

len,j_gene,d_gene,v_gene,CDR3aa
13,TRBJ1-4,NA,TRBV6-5,ASSRTGTLGEKLF
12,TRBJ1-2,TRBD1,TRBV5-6,ASSQYQGVYGYT
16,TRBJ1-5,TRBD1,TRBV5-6,ASSLRPGQLYSNQPQH
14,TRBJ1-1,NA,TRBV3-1,ASSQGVGRMNTEAF
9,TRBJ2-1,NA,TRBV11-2,ASSQPGPRF
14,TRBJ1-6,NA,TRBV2,ASSDNSGYFNSPLH
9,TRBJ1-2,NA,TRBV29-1,SVSDIYGYT
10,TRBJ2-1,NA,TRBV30,AWSAGYNEQF
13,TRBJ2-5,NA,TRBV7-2,ASGLLSAEGETQY
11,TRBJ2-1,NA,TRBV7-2,ASSGGPLDEQF
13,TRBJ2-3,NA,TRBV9,ASSVYSGGTDTQY
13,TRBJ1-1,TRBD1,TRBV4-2,ASSPSTGENTEAF
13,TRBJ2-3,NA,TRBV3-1,ASSHLGVSTDTQY
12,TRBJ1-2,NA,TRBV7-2,ASRTHQGNYGYT
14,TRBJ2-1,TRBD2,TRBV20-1,SASRRGLAGMGEQF
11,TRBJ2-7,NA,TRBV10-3,ATVRDNSYEQY
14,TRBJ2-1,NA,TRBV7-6,ASSVRLGDSYNEQF
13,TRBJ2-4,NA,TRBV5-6,ASSQTSWGENIQY
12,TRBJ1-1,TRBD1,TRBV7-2,ASSTGTGVRDAF
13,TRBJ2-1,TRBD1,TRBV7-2,ASSLEGQLYNEQF
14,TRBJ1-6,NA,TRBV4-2,ASSLLEGSHNSPLH
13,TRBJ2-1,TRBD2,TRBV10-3,AISPGTSGGNEQF
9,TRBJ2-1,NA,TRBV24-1,ATSDGGQQF
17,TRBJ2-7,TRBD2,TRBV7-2,ASSTGFGTSGVDSYEQY
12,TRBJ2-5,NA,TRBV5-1,ASSENGLQETQY
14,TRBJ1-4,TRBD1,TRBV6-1,ASSEGPGTGNEKLF
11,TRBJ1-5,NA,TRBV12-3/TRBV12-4,ASRYSFNQPQH
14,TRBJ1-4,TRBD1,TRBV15,ATSRGALTGGEKLF
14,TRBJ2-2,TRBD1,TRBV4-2,ASSPTGQGDTGELF
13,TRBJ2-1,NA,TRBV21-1,ASSPRRIRSNEQF
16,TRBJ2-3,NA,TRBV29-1,SVEDPGGPATKTDTQY
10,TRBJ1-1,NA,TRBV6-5,ASSYSTGIPF
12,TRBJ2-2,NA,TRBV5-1,ASSLDVQGGELF